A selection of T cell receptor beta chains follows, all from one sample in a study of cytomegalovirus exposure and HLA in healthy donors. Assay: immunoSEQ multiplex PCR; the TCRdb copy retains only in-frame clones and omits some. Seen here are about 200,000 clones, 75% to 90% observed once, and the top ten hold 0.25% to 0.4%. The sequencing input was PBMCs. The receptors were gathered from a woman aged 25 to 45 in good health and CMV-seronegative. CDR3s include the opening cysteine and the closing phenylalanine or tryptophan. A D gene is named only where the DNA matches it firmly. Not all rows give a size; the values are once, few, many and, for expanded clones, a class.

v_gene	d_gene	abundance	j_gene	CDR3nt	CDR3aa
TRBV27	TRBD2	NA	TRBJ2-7	TGTGCCAGCAGTTGGGCTAGCGGCCTTGACGAGCAGTACTTC	CASSWASGLDEQYF
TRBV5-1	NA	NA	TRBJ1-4	TGCGCCAGCAGCTTAGGACTCTCCGTCCGCGAAAAACTGTTTTTT	CASSLGLSVREKLFF
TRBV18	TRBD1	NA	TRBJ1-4	TGTGCCAGCTCACAGGGACAGTCTAATGAAAAACTGTTTTTT	CASSQGQSNEKLFF
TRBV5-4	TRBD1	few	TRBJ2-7	TGTGCCAGCAGCCTGGAGTCCCGGACAGGATTCTACGAGCAGTACTTC	CASSLESRTGFYEQYF
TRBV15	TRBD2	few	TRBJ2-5	TGTGCCACCAGCAGCGCATCTGGGGGGGTGGGAGAGACCCAGTACTTC	CATSSASGGVGETQYF
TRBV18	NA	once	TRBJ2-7	TGTGCCAGCTCACCGTCTGGTCGTACCTACTCCTACGAGCAGTACTTC	CASSPSGRTYSYEQYF
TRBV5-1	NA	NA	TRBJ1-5	TGCGCCAGCAGTATCGAGCCTGATCAGCCCCAGCATTTT	CASSIEPDQPQHF
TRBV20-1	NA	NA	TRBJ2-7	TGCAGTGCGCCTAGCAGCTACGAGCAGTACTTC	CSAPSSYEQYF
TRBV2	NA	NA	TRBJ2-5	TGTGCCAGCAGTCCCTTTGGCACGGCGGGGGAGACCCAGTACTTC	CASSPFGTAGETQYF
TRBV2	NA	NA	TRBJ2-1	TGTGCCAGCAGTGCCGAGCGATTCAATGAGCAGTTCTTC	CASSAERFNEQFF
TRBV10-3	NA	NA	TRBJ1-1	TGTGCCATCAGTGAAAACAGGGACACTGAAGCTTTCTTT	CAISENRDTEAFF
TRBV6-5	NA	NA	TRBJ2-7	TGTGCCAGCAGAATTTCTAGCGTAGACGAGCAGTACTTC	CASRISSVDEQYF
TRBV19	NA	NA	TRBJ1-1	TGTGCCAGTAGTCTCGGGAACACTGAAGCTTTCTTT	CASSLGNTEAFF
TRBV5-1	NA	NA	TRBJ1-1	TGCGCCAGCAGCGAACAGGGTGGCAACACTGAAGCTTTCTTT	CASSEQGGNTEAFF
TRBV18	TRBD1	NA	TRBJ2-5	TGTGCCAGCTCACCGCGGGGGACAGGGGTAGGCGAGACCCAGTACTTC	CASSPRGTGVGETQYF
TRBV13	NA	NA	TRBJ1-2	TGTGCCAGCAGCTCCGGACAGAGATACTATGGCTACACCTTC	CASSSGQRYYGYTF
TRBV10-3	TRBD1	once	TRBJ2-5	TGTGCCATCAGTGTTTCGAGGGACAGGGAGACCCAGTACTTC	CAISVSRDRETQYF
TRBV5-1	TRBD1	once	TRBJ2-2	TGCGCCAGCAGATTTCAGGGGGCCAACACCGGGGAGCTGTTTTTT	CASRFQGANTGELFF
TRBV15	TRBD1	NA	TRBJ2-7	TGTGCCACCAGCAGAAGACAGGGACCCTACGAGCAGTACTTC	CATSRRQGPYEQYF
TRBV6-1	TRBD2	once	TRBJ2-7	TGTGCCAGCAGTGAAAGGTTCGGGAGGGCCGGCGAGCAGTACTTC	CASSERFGRAGEQYF
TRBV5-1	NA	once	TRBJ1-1	TGCGCCAGCAGCTTGGCCTGGGGGGGGGCGAACCGGAAGACTGAAGCTTTCTTT	CASSLAWGGANRKTEAFF
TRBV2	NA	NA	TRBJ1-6	TGTGCCAGCAGTCCTGGGAGCTCCTATAATTCACCCCTCCACTTT	CASSPGSSYNSPLHF
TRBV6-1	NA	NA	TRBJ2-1	TGTGCCAGCAGGCGAGGACACCTCTCGCATGAGCAGTTCTTC	CASRRGHLSHEQFF
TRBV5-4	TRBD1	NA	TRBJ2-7	TGTGCCAGCAGCACGGGCAACAGGGGATCCTACGAGCAGTACTTC	CASSTGNRGSYEQYF
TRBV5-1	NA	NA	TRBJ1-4	TGCGCCAGCAGCATTGGAAGGGGACCGGGACTAACCACTGAAAAACTGTTTTTT	CASSIGRGPGLTTEKLFF
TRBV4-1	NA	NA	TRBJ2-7	TGCGCCAGCAGCCAAGAAAAGCTCTACGAGCAGTACTTC	CASSQEKLYEQYF
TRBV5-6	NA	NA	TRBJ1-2	TGTGCCAGCAGCTTGACACCTTCCCTCTATGGCTACACCTTC	CASSLTPSLYGYTF
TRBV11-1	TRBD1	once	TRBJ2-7	TGTGCCAGCAGCTCGGGACAGGTCTCCTACGAGCAGTACTTC	CASSSGQVSYEQYF
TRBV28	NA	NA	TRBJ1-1	TGTGCCAGCAGTTCCCCCGGCGGGGGGAACACTGAAGCTTTCTTT	CASSSPGGGNTEAFF
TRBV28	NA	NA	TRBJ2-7	TGTGCCAGCAGTTTGGGGGGCTCCTACGAGCAGTACTTC	CASSLGGSYEQYF
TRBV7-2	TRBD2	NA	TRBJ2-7	TGTGCCAGCAGCGCAGCTAGCGGGACCTACGAGCAGTACTTC	CASSAASGTYEQYF
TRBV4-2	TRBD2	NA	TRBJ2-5	TGTGCCAGCAGCCTTTCTAGCGGGAGGGCCGTTGAGACCCAGTACTTC	CASSLSSGRAVETQYF
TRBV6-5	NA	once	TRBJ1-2	TGTGCCAGCAGTTACTTAGGGGTTGGCTACACCTTC	CASSYLGVGYTF
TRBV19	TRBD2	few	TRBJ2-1	TGTGCCAGTAGTATAGATTCTCAGCGGGGTAATGATAATGAGCAGTTCTTC	CASSIDSQRGNDNEQFF
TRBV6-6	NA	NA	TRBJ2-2	TGTGCCAGCATACAGAACACCGGGGAGCTGTTTTTT	CASIQNTGELFF
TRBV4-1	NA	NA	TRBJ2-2	TGCGCCAGCAGCCAGTGGGACTCCGCGAACACCGGGGAGCTGTTTTTT	CASSQWDSANTGELFF
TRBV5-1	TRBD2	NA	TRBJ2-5	TGCGCCAGCAGCTTGCCAGGACTAGCGGGGTCCCCAGAGACCCAGTACTTC	CASSLPGLAGSPETQYF
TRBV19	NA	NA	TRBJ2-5	TGTGCCAGTAGTATAGTGGGAACAGGGCAAGAGACCCAGTACTTC	CASSIVGTGQETQYF
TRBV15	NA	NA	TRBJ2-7	TGTGCCACCAGCAGAGATCTTTTGGGGAGCCAAGCCTACGAGCAGTACTTC	CATSRDLLGSQAYEQYF
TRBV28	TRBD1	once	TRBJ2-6	TGTGCCAGCCTCAAGACAGGGGTAAAATCTGGGGCCAACGTCCTGACTTTC	CASLKTGVKSGANVLTF
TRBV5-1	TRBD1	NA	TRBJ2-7	TGCGCCAGCACACCCCAACCGGGACAGGGGTCCTACGAGCAGTACTTC	CASTPQPGQGSYEQYF
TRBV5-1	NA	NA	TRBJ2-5	TGCGCCAGCAGCCCGGGACAATACGGAGCCGAGACCCAGTACTTC	CASSPGQYGAETQYF
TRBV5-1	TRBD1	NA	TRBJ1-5	TGCGCCAGCAGCACAGGGACAGACAATCAGCCCCAGCATTTT	CASSTGTDNQPQHF
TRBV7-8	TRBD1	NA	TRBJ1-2	TGTGCCAGCAGCTCCCGGACAGGCTCCGTCTATGGCTACACCTTC	CASSSRTGSVYGYTF
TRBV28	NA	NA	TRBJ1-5	TGTGCCAGCAGTTTGGCAGGTTATAGCAATCAGCCCCAGCATTTT	CASSLAGYSNQPQHF
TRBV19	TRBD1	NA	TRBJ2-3	TGTGCCAGTGGCACAGGGGGTATGAGCACAGATACGCAGTATTTT	CASGTGGMSTDTQYF
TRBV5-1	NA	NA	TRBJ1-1	TGCGCCAGCAGCGGAGGGGACTTTGACACTGAAGCTTTCTTT	CASSGGDFDTEAFF
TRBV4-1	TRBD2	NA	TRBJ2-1	TGCGCCAGCAGCCAAGTATCGGGACTAGCGGACAATGAGCAGTTCTTC	CASSQVSGLADNEQFF
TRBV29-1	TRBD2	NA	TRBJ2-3	TGCAGCGTCGCGGGAGTACTGACAGATACGCAGTATTTT	CSVAGVLTDTQYF
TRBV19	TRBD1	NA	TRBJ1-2	TGTGCCAGTATGGACCCCGGGACAGAGTATTCCAACTATGGCTACACCTTC	CASMDPGTEYSNYGYTF
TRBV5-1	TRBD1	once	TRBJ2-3	TGCGCCAGCAGCCGAGTGGGGACAGGGCGGACAGATACGCAGTATTTT	CASSRVGTGRTDTQYF
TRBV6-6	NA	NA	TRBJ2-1	TGTGCCAGCAGTCAGACAGGTTATGAGCAGTTCTTC	CASSQTGYEQFF
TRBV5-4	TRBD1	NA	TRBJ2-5	TGTGCCAGCAGCTTGGGTACAGGGGGCGATGAGACCCAGTACTTC	CASSLGTGGDETQYF
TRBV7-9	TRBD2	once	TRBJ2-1	TGTGCCAGCAGCTGGGGGCCACCCGGCGGGAGGCCTACCGATGAGCAGTTCTTC	CASSWGPPGGRPTDEQFF
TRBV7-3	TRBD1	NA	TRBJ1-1	TGTGCCAGCAGCTTTAACCCAGGGGGCAACACTGAAGCTTTCTTT	CASSFNPGGNTEAFF
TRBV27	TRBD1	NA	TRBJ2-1	TGTGCCAGCAGTTTAAGGGACAGGGGGTACAATGAGCAGTTCTTC	CASSLRDRGYNEQFF